This T cell receptor beta chain is drawn from a study of shared clonotypes between healthy human individuals. Background on the study: Per donor, three plates held CD4 naive cells, three held CD4 memory, two held CD8 naive and one held CD8 memory.

The CDR3 contains 18 residues. Unmatched junction bases numbered 8, after V lost 1 base and J lost 4 bases. Germline V gene data show CDR1 as SGHDT and CDR2 as YYEEEE. The table came from immunoSEQ multiplex PCR; TCRdb's copy has only in-frame clones and leaves some out. The sample lists 950,000 to 1,200,000 clones; approximately 80% were seen once. The source material was memory CD4+ T cells from PBMCs. Noted subset: CD45RA-negative fraction. The TCR was taken from a young man in good health. Some clones in this sample may be carry-over from other donors' samples. The J gene is TRBJ2-2, the V gene TRBV5-6; 12 bases line up with TRBD1. CDR3 nucleotide sequence: TGTGCCAGCAGCTTGTACGGGACAGGGGGCGGTAGCACCGGGGAGCTGTTTTTT. Translated: CASSLYGTGGGSTGELFF.